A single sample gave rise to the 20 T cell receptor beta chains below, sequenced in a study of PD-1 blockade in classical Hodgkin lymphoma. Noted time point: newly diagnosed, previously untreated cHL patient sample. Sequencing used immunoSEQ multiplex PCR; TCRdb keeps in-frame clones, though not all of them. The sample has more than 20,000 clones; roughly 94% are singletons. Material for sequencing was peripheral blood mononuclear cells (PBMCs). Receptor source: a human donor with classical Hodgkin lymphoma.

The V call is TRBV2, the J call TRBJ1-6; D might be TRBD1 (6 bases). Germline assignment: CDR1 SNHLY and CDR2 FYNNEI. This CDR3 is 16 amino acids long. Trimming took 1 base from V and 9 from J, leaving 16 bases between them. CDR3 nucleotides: TGTGCCAGCAGTGAAGTGGGGGAGGACAGCCTTTCACCCCTCCACTTT. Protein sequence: CASSEVGEDSLSPLHF.

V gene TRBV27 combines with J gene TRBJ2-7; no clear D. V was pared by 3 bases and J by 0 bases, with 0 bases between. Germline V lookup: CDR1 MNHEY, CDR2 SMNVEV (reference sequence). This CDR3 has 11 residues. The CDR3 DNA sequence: TGTGCCAGCAGTTTCTCCTACGAGCAGTACTTC. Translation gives CASSFSYEQYF.

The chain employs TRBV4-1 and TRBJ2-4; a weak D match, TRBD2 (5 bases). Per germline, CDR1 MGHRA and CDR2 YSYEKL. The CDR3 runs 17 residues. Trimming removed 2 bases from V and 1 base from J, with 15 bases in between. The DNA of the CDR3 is TGCGCCAGCAGCCAATTTGGGAGAGGGAACGCCAAAAACATTCAGTACTTC. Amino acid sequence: CASSQFGRGNAKNIQYF.

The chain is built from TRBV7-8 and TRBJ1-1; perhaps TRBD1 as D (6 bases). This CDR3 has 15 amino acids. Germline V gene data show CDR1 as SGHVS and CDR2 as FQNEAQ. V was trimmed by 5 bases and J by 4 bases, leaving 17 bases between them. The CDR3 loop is CASSLQGGVGTEAFF. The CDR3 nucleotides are TGTGCCAGCAGCCTTCAAGGGGGGGTTGGCACTGAAGCTTTCTTT.

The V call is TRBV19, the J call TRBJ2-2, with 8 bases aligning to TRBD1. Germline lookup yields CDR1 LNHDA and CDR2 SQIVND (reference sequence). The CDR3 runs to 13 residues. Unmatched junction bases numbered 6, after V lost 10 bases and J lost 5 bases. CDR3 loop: CATGQGRTGELFF. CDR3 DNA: TGTGCCACAGGACAGGGAAGGACCGGGGAGCTGTTTTTT.

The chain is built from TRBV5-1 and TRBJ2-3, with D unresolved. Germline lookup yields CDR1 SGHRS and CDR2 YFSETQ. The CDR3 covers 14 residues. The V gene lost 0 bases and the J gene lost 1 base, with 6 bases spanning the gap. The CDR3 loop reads CASSLGARTDTQYF. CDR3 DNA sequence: TGCGCCAGCAGCTTGGGAGCCCGCACAGATACGCAGTATTTT.

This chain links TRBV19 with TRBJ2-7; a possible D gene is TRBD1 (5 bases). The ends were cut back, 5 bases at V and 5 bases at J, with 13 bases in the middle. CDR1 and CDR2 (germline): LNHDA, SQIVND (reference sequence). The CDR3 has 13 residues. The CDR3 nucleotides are TGTGCCAGTAGTTGGCAGGGCAGCGACGAGCAGTACTTC. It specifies CASSWQGSDEQYF.

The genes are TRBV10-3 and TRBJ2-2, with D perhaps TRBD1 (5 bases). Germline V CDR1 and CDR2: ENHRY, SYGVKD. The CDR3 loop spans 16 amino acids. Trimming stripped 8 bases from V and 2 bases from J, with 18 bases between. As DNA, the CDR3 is TGTGCCATCCACCGTGTGTTGGGGCCTAACACCGGGGAGCTGTTTTTT. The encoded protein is CAIHRVLGPNTGELFF.

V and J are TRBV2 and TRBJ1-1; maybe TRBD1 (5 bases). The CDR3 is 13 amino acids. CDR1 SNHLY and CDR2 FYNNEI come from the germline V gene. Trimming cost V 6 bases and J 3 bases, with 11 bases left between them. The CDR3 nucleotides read TGTGCCAGCAGCCTCAGGGTTGACACTGAAGCTTTCTTT. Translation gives CASSLRVDTEAFF.

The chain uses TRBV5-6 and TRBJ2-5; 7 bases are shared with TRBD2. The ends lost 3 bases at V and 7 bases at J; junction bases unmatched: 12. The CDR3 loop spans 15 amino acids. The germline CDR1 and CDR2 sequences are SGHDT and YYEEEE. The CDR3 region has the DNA TGTGCCAGCAGCTGGGAACCGGGACTATCCGGGACCCAGTACTTC. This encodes CASSWEPGLSGTQYF. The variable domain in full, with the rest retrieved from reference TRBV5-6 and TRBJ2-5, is DAGVTQSPTHLIKTRGQQVTLRCSPKSGHDTVSWYQQALGQGPQFIFQYYEEEERQRGNFPDRFSGHQFPNYSSELNVNALLLGDSALYLCASSWEPGLSGTQYFGPGTRLLVL.

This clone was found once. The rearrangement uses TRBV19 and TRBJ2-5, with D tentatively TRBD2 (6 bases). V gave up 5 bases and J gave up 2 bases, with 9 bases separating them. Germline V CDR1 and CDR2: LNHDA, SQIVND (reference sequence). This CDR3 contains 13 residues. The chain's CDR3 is CASSAGSQETQYF. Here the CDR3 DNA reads TGTGCCAGTAGTGCGGGGAGTCAAGAGACCCAGTACTTC.

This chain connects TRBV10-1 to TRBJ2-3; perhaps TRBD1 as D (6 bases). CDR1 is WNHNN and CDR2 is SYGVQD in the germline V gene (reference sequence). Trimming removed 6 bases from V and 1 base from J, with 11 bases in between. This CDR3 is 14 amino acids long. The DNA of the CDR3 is TGCGCCAGCAGCGGACAGTTGGGCACAGATACGCAGTATTTT. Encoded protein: CASSGQLGTDTQYF.

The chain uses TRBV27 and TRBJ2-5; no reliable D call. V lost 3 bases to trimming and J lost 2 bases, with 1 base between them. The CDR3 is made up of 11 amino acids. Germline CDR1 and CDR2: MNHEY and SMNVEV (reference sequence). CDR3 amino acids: CASSFQETQYF. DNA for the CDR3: TGTGCCAGCAGTTTTCAAGAGACCCAGTACTTC.

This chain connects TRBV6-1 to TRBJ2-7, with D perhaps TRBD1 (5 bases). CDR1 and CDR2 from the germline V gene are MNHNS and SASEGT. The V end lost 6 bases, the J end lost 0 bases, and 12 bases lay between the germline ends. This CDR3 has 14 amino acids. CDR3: CASRETGRSYEQYF. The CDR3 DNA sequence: TGTGCCAGCAGGGAAACAGGTCGCTCCTACGAGCAGTACTTC.

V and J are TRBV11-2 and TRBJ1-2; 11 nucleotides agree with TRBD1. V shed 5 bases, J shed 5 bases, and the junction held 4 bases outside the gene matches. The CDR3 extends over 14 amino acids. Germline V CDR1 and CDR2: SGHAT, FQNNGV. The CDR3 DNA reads TGTGCCAGCAGCGGACAGGGGGCCCTATATGGCTACACCTTC. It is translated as CASSGQGALYGYTF.

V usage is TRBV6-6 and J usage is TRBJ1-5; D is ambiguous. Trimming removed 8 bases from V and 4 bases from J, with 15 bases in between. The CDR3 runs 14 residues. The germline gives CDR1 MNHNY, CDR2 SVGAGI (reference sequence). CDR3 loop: CASCTTGGNQPQHF. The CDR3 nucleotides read TGTGCCAGCTGTACCACGGGAGGGAATCAGCCCCAGCATTTT.

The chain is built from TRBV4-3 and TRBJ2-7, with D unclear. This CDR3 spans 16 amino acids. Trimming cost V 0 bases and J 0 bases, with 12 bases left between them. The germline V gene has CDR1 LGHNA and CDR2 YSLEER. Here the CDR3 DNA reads TGCGCCAGCAGCCAAGATAAGGGTAGACCCTCCTACGAGCAGTACTTC. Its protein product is CASSQDKGRPSYEQYF.

CDR3 region: CASSRPGVTETQYF. The CDR3 coding sequence is TGTGCCAGCAGCCGTCCGGGGGTGACAGAGACCCAGTACTTC. This rearrangement joins TRBV28 to TRBJ2-5, with a possible D match to TRBD2 (6 bases). The CDR3 consists of 14 residues. The germline V gene has CDR1 MDHEN and CDR2 SYDVKM. Trimming removed 6 bases at V and 4 bases at J, with 15 bases between.

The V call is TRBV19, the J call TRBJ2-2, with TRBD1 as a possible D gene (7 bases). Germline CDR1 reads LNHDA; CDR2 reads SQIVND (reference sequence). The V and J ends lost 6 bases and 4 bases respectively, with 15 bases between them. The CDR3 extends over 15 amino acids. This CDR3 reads CASREGAFPTGELFF. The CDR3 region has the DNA TGTGCCAGTAGGGAGGGGGCCTTCCCCACCGGGGAGCTGTTTTTT.

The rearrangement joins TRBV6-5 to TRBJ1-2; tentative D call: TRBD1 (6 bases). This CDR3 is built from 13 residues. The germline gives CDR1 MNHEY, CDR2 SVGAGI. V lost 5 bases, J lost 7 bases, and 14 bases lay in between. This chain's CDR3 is CASSLTGWSGYTF. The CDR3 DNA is TGTGCCAGCAGTCTTACAGGGTGGAGTGGCTACACCTTC.